These T cell receptor beta chains were read from a single sample in a study of T cells in Graves' hyperthyroidism and ophthalmopathy. Each CDR3 protein is one row after TCRdb ran MiXCR on the multiplex PCR reads. The repertoire includes 250,000 to 300,000 distinct CDR3 sequences, about 14% of them detected once, and roughly 8.5% sits in the top ten. Sequenced input: blood. These receptors were obtained from a woman younger than 45 with Graves' hyperthyroidism that later progressed to Graves' ophthalmopathy. The CDR3 runs from the conserved cysteine through the conserved F or W. D genes are given only for firm matches. Size values are once, few and many counts, or a class for expanded clones, and some rows have none.

clone size	V gene	D gene	J gene	CDR3 protein	CDR3 DNA
once	TRBV27	.	TRBJ2-3	CASSFSLSTDTQYF	TGTGCCAGCAGTTTCAGTCTGAGCACAGATACGCAGTATTTT
few	TRBV29-1	.	TRBJ2-5	CSPLMGEAQYF	TGCAGCCCCCTAATGGGGGAGGCCCAGTACTTC
many	TRBV3-1	.	TRBJ1-3	CASSHLTGISGNTIYF	TGTGCCAGCAGCCACCTTACAGGAATCTCTGGAAACACCATATATTTT
many	TRBV15	TRBD1	TRBJ2-7	CATSRAAGGGYEQYF	TGTGCCACCAGCAGGGCTGCAGGGGGTGGCTACGAGCAGTACTTC
many	TRBV20-1	.	TRBJ1-2	CSASPGFYGYTF	TGCAGTGCTAGTCCCGGTTTCTATGGCTACACCTTC
many	TRBV20-1	.	TRBJ1-2	CSAIQKEGYGYTF	TGCAGTGCCATACAGAAAGAGGGCTATGGCTACACCTTC
once	TRBV5-1	TRBD2	TRBJ2-1	CASTKTSGSNEQFF	TGCGCCAGCACCAAGACTAGCGGGAGCAATGAGCAGTTCTTC
many	TRBV7-2	.	TRBJ1-1	CASSHRENEAFF	TGTGCCAGCAGCCACCGGGAGAATGAAGCTTTCTTT
many	TRBV7-3	.	TRBJ2-5	CASSSFQGGGETQYF	TGTGCCAGCAGCTCCTTCCAGGGGGGTGGAGAGACCCAGTACTTC
many	TRBV7-9	.	TRBJ1-2	CASSPDSAGQGYYGYTF	TGTGCCAGCAGCCCCGATTCGGCAGGACAAGGCTACTATGGCTACACCTTC
.	TRBV28	TRBD2	TRBJ2-7	CASTWSSGRAEQYF	TGTGCCAGCACCTGGAGTAGCGGGAGAGCCGAGCAGTACTTC
many	TRBV29-1	TRBD1	TRBJ2-5	CSVPSTGQETQYF	TGCAGCGTCCCCTCGACAGGGCAAGAGACCCAGTACTTC
many	TRBV20-1	.	TRBJ2-3	CSAVAPISSTDTQYF	TGCAGTGCCGTGGCGCCGATATCTAGCACAGATACGCAGTATTTT
many	TRBV6-1	.	TRBJ1-2	CASSLKAYYVSYTF	TGTGCCAGCAGTCTTAAAGCGTACTATGTTAGCTACACCTTC
.	TRBV7-3	.	TRBJ2-7	CASSLSSKGAYEQYF	TGTGCCAGCAGCTTATCTAGCAAAGGGGCCTACGAGCAGTACTTC
many	TRBV6-1	.	TRBJ2-3	CASAVSGYTDTQYF	TGTGCCAGCGCGGTCTCAGGGTACACAGATACGCAGTATTTT
.	TRBV6-1	.	TRBJ2-7	CASSEGWGRSYEQYF	TGTGCCAGCAGTGAAGGTTGGGGCAGATCCTACGAGCAGTACTTC
many	TRBV28	.	TRBJ1-2	CASSPRDTSRGYTF	TGTGCCAGCAGCCCCCGGGACACCTCTAGGGGCTACACCTTC
.	TRBV7-9	.	TRBJ2-1	CASSSLALNEQFF	TGTGCCAGCAGCTCCCTAGCGTTAAATGAGCAGTTCTTC
many	TRBV27	.	TRBJ2-1	CASSLVLAGNEQFF	TGTGCCAGCAGTTTGGTACTAGCAGGAAATGAGCAGTTCTTC
.	TRBV12-3/TRBV12-4	TRBD1	TRBJ1-3	CASTNRGSGNTIYF	TGTGCCAGCACCAACAGGGGATCTGGAAACACCATATATTTT
many	TRBV6-1	.	TRBJ1-2	CASREANYGYTF	TGTGCCAGCAGAGAAGCTAACTATGGCTACACCTTC
.	TRBV20-1	.	TRBJ2-7	CSARDTFQIGHEQYF	TGCAGTGCTAGAGATACGTTCCAGATAGGCCACGAGCAGTACTTC
few	TRBV10-3	.	TRBJ2-3	CAITPDRKNTDTQYF	TGTGCCATCACTCCGGACAGAAAGAACACAGATACGCAGTATTTT
.	TRBV20-1	.	TRBJ2-5	CSALRGETQYF	TGCAGTGCGTTACGAGGGGAGACCCAGTACTTC
many	TRBV27	TRBD2	TRBJ2-1	CASSFGGGPRRNEQFF	TGTGCCAGCAGTTTTGGGGGAGGGCCTAGAAGAAATGAGCAGTTCTTC
few	TRBV15	TRBD2	TRBJ2-2	CATSRPGLALAGELFF	TGTGCCACCAGCAGACCGGGACTAGCCCTGGCCGGGGAGCTGTTTTTT
many	TRBV3-1	TRBD2	TRBJ2-1	CASSQAATSGSANEQFF	TGTGCCAGCAGCCAAGCAGCTACTAGCGGGAGTGCGAATGAGCAGTTCTTC
many	TRBV12-3/TRBV12-4	TRBD2	TRBJ2-1	CASTLTSGRNEQFF	TGTGCCAGCACCCTGACTAGCGGGAGGAATGAGCAGTTCTTC
many	TRBV2	.	TRBJ2-5	CASSFARDFETQYF	TGTGCCAGCAGTTTTGCCCGGGACTTCGAGACCCAGTACTTC
many	TRBV6-1	.	TRBJ1-2	CASSPLGVGYGYTF	TGTGCCAGCAGTCCCCTTGGGGTAGGGTATGGCTACACCTTC
many	TRBV7-2	TRBD1	TRBJ1-2	CASSSRRLQGDNGYTF	TGTGCCAGCAGCTCCCGGCGCCTACAGGGGGATAATGGCTACACCTTC
.	TRBV19	.	TRBJ1-5	CASSIERGAYGQPQHF	TGTGCCAGTAGTATAGAGCGGGGGGCGTATGGGCAGCCCCAGCATTTT
.	TRBV19	.	TRBJ2-1	CAGSSGTGSEQFF	TGTGCCGGTAGTTCCGGGACGGGGAGTGAGCAGTTCTTC
many	TRBV12-3/TRBV12-4	.	TRBJ2-2	CASSSYRPGELFF	TGTGCCAGCAGTAGTTACAGGCCCGGGGAGCTGTTTTTT
many	TRBV5-1	TRBD2	TRBJ2-1	CASSLPSGNYNEQFF	TGCGCCAGCAGCTTGCCTAGCGGCAACTACAATGAGCAGTTCTTC
.	TRBV4-1	TRBD2	TRBJ2-7	CASSPQARLAGVREQYF	TGCGCCAGCAGCCCTCAGGCCCGACTAGCGGGAGTACGCGAGCAGTACTTC
many	TRBV7-9	TRBD2	TRBJ2-1	CASSQRGLTYNEQFF	TGTGCCAGCAGCCAACGGGGACTAACTTACAATGAGCAGTTCTTC
.	TRBV30	.	TRBJ1-2	CAWSGQAGGYTF	TGTGCCTGGAGTGGACAGGCTGGAGGCTACACCTTC
many	TRBV2	.	TRBJ1-6	CASSESAGRSPLHF	TGTGCCAGCAGTGAGTCGGCAGGTCGTTCACCCCTCCACTTT
many	TRBV28	.	TRBJ1-1	CASSLTGFDAFF	TGTGCCAGCAGTTTAACAGGCTTCGACGCTTTCTTT
many	TRBV28	.	TRBJ1-1	CASSLYGAIGGSGTEAFF	TGTGCCAGCAGTCTCTACGGGGCGATCGGGGGATCTGGCACTGAAGCTTTCTTT
many	TRBV2	TRBD2	TRBJ2-1	CASSEPSQTGRSHYNEQFF	TGTGCCAGCAGTGAACCGTCACAGACCGGGAGGTCCCACTACAATGAGCAGTTCTTC
many	TRBV29-1	.	TRBJ1-2	CSVEDGTSTGRVGYTF	TGCAGCGTTGAAGACGGAACTTCGACAGGCCGAGTGGGCTACACCTTC
few	TRBV12-3/TRBV12-4	.	TRBJ2-6	CASSFSWGANVLTF	TGTGCCAGCAGTTTCAGCTGGGGGGCCAACGTCCTGACTTTC
few	TRBV28	.	TRBJ2-5	CASSDPGVETQYF	TGTGCCAGCTCCGATCCGGGAGTAGAGACCCAGTACTTC
few	TRBV5-1	TRBD2	TRBJ2-1	CASSPTGLAQYNEQFF	TGCGCCAGCAGCCCGACGGGACTAGCTCAGTACAATGAGCAGTTCTTC
many	TRBV12-3/TRBV12-4	TRBD2	TRBJ2-7	CASRPSGLNDEQYF	TGTGCCAGCAGGCCTAGCGGCCTCAACGACGAGCAGTACTTC
many	TRBV2	.	TRBJ2-3	CASSAPDTQYF	TGTGCCAGCAGTGCCCCAGATACGCAGTATTTT
many	TRBV30	.	TRBJ2-1	CAWSRTVGEQFF	TGTGCCTGGAGTCGGACAGTAGGTGAGCAGTTCTTC
.	TRBV29-1	.	TRBJ2-7	CSVRRVGNEQYF	TGCAGCGTTCGTAGGGTGGGGAACGAGCAGTACTTC
.	TRBV11-2	.	TRBJ2-7	CASSQDPPLGGQITYEQYF	TGTGCCAGCAGCCAAGATCCGCCTCTCGGGGGACAGATAACCTACGAGCAGTACTTC